This T cell receptor (beta chain) was sequenced for a study of cytomegalovirus exposure and HLA in healthy donors. The PCR was carried out with 60 Vbeta primers and 13 Jbeta primers. Produced via immunoSEQ multiplex PCR; TCRdb's table is partial and in-frame only. This sample has 65,000 to 90,000 clones, with 70% to 75% found just once. There are 12 residues in the CDR3. With 3 bases removed from V and 6 bases from J, the gap between germline ends came to 8 bases. Germline CDR1 is MNHNY and CDR2 is SVGAGI (reference sequence). In this sample, this clone turned up a few times. Its antigen is not known. Study findings and constraints: Later analysis found that TCR beta chains associated with HLA were more clonally expanded than other, equally common chains. A later analysis linked a missense DCLRE1C variant to TCR beta V- and J-gene trimming.

The sequence was obtained from a man in his 60s in good health and CMV-seronegative. Sequences were obtained from PBMCs. The V and J genes are TRBV6-6 and TRBJ1-1, with TRBD1 as a possible D gene (5 bases). The CDR3 sequence: CASSYLGPEAFF. The CDR3 coding sequence is TGTGCCAGCAGTTATTTGGGGCCTGAAGCTTTCTTT.